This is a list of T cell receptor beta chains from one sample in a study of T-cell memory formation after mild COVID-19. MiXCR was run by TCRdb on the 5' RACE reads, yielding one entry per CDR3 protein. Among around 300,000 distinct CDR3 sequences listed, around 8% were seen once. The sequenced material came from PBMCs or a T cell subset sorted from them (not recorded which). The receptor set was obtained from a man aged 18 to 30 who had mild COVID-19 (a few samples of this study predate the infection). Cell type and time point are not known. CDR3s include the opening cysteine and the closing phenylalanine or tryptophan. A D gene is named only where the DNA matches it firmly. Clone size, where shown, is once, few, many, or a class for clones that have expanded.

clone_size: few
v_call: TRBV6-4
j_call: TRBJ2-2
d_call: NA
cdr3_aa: CASSDSMEVGELFF
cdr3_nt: TGTGCCAGCAGTGACTCGATGGAGGTCGGGGAGCTGTTTTTT

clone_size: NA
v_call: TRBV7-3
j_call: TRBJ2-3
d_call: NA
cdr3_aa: CASSTTTLPGPDTQYF
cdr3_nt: TGTGCCAGCAGCACGACGACCCTACCTGGCCCAGATACGCAGTATTTT

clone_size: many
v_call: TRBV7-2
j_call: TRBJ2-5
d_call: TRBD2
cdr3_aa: CASSRAGGYQETQYF
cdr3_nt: TGTGCCAGCAGCCGAGCGGGGGGATACCAAGAGACCCAGTACTTC

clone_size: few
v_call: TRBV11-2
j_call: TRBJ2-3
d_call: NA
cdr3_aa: CASSLAVKGTDTQYF
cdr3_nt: TGTGCCAGCAGCTTAGCAGTGAAGGGCACAGATACGCAGTATTTT

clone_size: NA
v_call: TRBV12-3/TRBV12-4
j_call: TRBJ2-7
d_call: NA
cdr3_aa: CASSLLVSEQYF
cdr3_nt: TGTGCCAGCAGTTTATTGGTCAGCGAGCAGTACTTC

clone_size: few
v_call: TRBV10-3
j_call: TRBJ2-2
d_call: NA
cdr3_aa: CAALTRDTPNTGELFF
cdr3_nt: TGTGCCGCCTTGACCCGGGACACCCCGAACACCGGGGAGCTGTTTTTT

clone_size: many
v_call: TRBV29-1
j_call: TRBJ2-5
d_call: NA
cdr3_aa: CSGRGGETQYF
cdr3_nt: TGCAGCGGCAGGGGCGGTGAGACCCAGTACTTC

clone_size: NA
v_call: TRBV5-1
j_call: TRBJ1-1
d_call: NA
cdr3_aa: CASSLDAGDTEAFF
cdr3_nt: TGCGCCAGCAGCTTGGACGCGGGGGACACTGAAGCTTTCTTT

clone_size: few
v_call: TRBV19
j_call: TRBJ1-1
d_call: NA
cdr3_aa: CASSNSLWAEAFF
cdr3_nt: TGTGCCAGTAGCAACTCACTTTGGGCTGAAGCTTTCTTT

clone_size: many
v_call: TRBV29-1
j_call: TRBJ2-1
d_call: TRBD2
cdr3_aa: CSSGAGGYNEQFF
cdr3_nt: TGCAGCTCGGGCGCGGGGGGTTACAATGAGCAGTTCTTC

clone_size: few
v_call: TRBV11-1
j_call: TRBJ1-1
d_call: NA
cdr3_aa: CASSPPPGHNTEAFF
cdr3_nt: TGTGCCAGCAGTCCGCCGCCGGGGCATAACACTGAAGCTTTCTTT

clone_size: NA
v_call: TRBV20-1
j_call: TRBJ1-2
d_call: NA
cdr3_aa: CSARPSSLLYGYTF
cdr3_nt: TGCAGTGCTAGACCCTCATCTCTCCTCTATGGCTACACCTTC

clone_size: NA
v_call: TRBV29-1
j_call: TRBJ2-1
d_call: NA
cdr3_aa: CSWNWRDHEQFF
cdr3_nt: TGCAGCTGGAACTGGAGGGACCATGAGCAGTTCTTC

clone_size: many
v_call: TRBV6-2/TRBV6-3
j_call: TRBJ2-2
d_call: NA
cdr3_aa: CASRRLGAPGTGELFF
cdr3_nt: TGTGCCAGCAGGAGACTGGGGGCGCCGGGCACCGGGGAGCTGTTTTTT

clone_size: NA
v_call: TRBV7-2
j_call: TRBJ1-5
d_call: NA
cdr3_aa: CASSFMGPNQPQHF
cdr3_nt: TGTGCCAGCAGTTTTATGGGGCCCAATCAGCCCCAGCATTTT

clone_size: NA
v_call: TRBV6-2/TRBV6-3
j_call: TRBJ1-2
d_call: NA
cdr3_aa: CASRPGGRGLSGYTF
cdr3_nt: TGTGCCAGCAGACCCGGCGGTAGGGGATTAAGTGGCTACACCTTC

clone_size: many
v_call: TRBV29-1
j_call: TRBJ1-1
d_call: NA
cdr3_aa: CSALWGAGTEAFF
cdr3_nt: TGCAGCGCCCTGTGGGGGGCGGGCACTGAAGCTTTCTTT

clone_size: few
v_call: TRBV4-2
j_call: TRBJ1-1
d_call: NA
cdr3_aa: CASSQVDTEAFF
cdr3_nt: TGTGCCAGCAGCCAGGTCGACACTGAAGCTTTCTTT

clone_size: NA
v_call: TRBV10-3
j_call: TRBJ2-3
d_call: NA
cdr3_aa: CATGTDTDTQYF
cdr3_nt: TGTGCCACAGGGACTGACACAGATACGCAGTATTTT

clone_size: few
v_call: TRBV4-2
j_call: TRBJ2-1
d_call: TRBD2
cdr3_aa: CASSIPEIAGAREQFF
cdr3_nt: TGTGCCAGCAGCATACCAGAGATAGCGGGGGCCCGGGAGCAGTTCTTC

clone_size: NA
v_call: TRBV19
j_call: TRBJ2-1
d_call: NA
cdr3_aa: CASTPRGMGYNEQFF
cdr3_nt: TGTGCCAGTACCCCCCGGGGAATGGGGTACAATGAGCAGTTCTTC

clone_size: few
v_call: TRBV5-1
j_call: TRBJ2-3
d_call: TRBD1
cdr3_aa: CASSWTGPGTDTQYF
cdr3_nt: TGCGCCAGCAGCTGGACAGGCCCGGGCACAGATACGCAGTATTTT

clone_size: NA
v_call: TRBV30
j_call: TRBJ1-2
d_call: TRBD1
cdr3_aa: CACPGQGAGYTF
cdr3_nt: TGTGCCTGCCCGGGACAGGGGGCGGGCTACACCTTC

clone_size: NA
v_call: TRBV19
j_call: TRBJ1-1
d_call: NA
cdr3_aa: CASTTGWDTEAFF
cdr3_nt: TGTGCCAGTACTACAGGGTGGGACACTGAAGCTTTCTTT

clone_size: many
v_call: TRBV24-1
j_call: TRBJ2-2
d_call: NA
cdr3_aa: CATSDLLDTGELFF
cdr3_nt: TGTGCCACCAGTGATTTGCTGGACACCGGGGAGCTGTTTTTT

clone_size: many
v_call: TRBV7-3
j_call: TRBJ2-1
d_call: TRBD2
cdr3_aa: CASSLRASGAVDNEQFF
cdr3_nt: TGTGCCAGCAGCTTACGGGCTAGCGGGGCGGTAGACAATGAGCAGTTCTTC

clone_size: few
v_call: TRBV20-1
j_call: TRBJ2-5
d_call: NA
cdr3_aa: CSARLLAETQYF
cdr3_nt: TGCAGTGCCCGCCTGCTAGCCGAGACCCAGTACTTC

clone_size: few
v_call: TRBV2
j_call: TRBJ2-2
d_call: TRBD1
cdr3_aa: CASSETGTGELFF
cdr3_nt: TGTGCCAGCAGTGAGACAGGGACCGGGGAGCTGTTTTTT

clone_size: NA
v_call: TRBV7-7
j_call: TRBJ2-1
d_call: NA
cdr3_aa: CASSLGGGYYNEQFF
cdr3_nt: TGTGCTAGCAGCTTAGGCGGGGGCTACTACAATGAGCAGTTCTTC

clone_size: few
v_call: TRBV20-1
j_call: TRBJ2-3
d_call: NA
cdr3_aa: CSATNPGGPDTQYF
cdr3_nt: TGCAGTGCTACGAACCCCGGAGGTCCAGATACGCAGTATTTT

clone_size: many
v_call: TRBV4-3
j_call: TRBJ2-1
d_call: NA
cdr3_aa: CASSQGPNNEQFF
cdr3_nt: TGCGCCAGCAGCCAAGGCCCTAACAATGAGCAGTTCTTC

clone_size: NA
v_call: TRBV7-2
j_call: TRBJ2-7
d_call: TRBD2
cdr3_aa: CASSTPEGGGAEEQYF
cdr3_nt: TGTGCCAGCAGCACCCCTGAGGGCGGGGGGGCGGAAGAGCAGTACTTC

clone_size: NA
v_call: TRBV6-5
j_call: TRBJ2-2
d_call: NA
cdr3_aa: CASSYRAVIRIQAGELFF
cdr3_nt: TGTGCCAGCAGTTACCGGGCCGTCATACGAATCCAAGCCGGGGAGCTGTTTTTT

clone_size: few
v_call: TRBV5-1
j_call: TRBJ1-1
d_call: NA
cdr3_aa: CASSFLSRGDPNTEAFF
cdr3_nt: TGCGCCAGCAGCTTCCTCTCCCGAGGGGATCCTAACACTGAAGCTTTCTTT

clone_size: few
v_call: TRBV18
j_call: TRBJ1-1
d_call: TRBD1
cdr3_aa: CASSPQGQKTNTEAFF
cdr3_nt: TGTGCCAGCTCACCACAGGGACAGAAGACGAACACTGAAGCTTTCTTT

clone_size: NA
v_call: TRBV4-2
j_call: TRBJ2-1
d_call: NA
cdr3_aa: CASSQSGSAGTYNEQFF
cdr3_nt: TGTGCCAGCAGCCAAAGTGGATCTGCGGGGACTTACAATGAGCAGTTCTTC

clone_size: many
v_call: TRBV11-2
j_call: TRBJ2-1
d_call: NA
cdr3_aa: CASSLAALGENEQFF
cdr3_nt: TGTGCCAGCAGCTTAGCTGCCTTGGGGGAGAACGAGCAGTTCTTC

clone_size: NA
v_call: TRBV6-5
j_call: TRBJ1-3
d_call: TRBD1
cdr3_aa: CASSQGAVSGNTIYF
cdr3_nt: TGTGCCAGTTCACAGGGGGCCGTCTCTGGAAACACCATATATTTT

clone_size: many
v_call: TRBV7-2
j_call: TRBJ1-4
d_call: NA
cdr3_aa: CASSNQKGHEKLFF
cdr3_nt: TGTGCCAGCAGCAACCAGAAAGGGCATGAAAAACTGTTTTTT

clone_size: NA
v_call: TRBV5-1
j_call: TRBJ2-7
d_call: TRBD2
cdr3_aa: CASSGSGTSGGQGYLTYEQYF
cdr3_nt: TGCGCCAGCAGCGGATCCGGGACTAGCGGGGGCCAGGGATACCTCACCTACGAGCAGTACTTC

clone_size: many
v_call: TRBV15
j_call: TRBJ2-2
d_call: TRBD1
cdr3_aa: CATSREGQGADSKTGELFF
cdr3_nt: TGTGCCACCAGCAGAGAAGGGCAGGGGGCAGATTCGAAAACCGGGGAGCTGTTTTTT

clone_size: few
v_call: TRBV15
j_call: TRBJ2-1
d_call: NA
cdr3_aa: CATSRTVYNEQFF
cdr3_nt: TGTGCCACCAGCAGGACAGTTTACAATGAGCAGTTCTTC